The rows below give T cell receptor beta chains drawn from one sample of a study of control samples from healthy donors and cancer patients. The method was immunoSEQ multiplex PCR; TCRdb's version includes in-frame clones alone and lacks a portion of them. The sample carries 40,000 to 55,000 clones, approximately 90% recorded once. The sample taken for sequencing was PBMCs. These receptors all stem from a woman aged 40-49 years with head and neck cancer. Each CDR3 is given with its conserved first and last residue. A D gene is named only where the DNA matches it firmly. Rows may omit the clone size; those that give it use once, few, many or a size class.

CDR3 DNA	CDR3 protein	V gene	clone size	D gene	J gene
TGCGCCAGCAGCCCTGGGGCAGTCCAGGGGACCCAGTACTTC	CASSPGAVQGTQYF	TRBV5-1	.	.	TRBJ2-5
TGTGCCAGCAGCCCAGGGGATAGAACCTATGGCTACACCTTC	CASSPGDRTYGYTF	TRBV27	.	.	TRBJ1-2
TGTGCCAGCAGTGAGGAAGGAATTGGCCCAGATACGCAGTATTTT	CASSEEGIGPDTQYF	TRBV6-1	once	.	TRBJ2-3
TGTGCCAGCAGTGAACCTGAGCGGGGGGTCTCGAGAGGGGAGCAGTTCTTC	CASSEPERGVSRGEQFF	TRBV6-1	.	TRBD2	TRBJ2-1
TGTGCCTGGGGCAAATTCAACTATGGCTACACCTTC	CAWGKFNYGYTF	TRBV30	.	.	TRBJ1-2
TGTGCCAGCAGGGTCGAAAGAGCCTCGCCCCAGCATTTT	CASRVERASPQHF	TRBV2	once	.	TRBJ1-5
TGCGCCAGCAGCTTGGCGGCGGGGGCCTTTGACTACGAGCAGTACTTC	CASSLAAGAFDYEQYF	TRBV5-1	.	.	TRBJ2-7
TGTGCCAGCAGCGTAGCGTCTAGCGGGGTCCTGGAGCTGTTTTTT	CASSVASSGVLELFF	TRBV9	.	TRBD2	TRBJ2-2
TGTGCCAGTAGTCGGGGGTTGGACACTGAAGCTTTCTTT	CASSRGLDTEAFF	TRBV19	.	.	TRBJ1-1
TGCGCCAGCAGCTTGGGCCGCCCCTTT	CASSLGRPF	TRBV5-1	.	.	TRBJ1-1
TGTGCCAGCAGCTTAGCGCTGCGAGGTAGCGAGCAGTACTTC	CASSLALRGSEQYF	TRBV7-2	.	.	TRBJ2-7
TGTGCCAGCAGCTCCGAGTTACAGGGGTATGGCTACACCTTC	CASSSELQGYGYTF	TRBV9	.	TRBD1	TRBJ1-2
TGTGCCAGCAGTTACCTGACAGGGGCCAACGTCCTGACTTTC	CASSYLTGANVLTF	TRBV6-5	.	.	TRBJ2-6
TGTGCCAGCAGTTTTGATGGGGGAGAGACCCAGTACTTC	CASSFDGGETQYF	TRBV27	.	.	TRBJ2-5
TGTGCCATCAGTGATGGACAGAGGGGAAACACCATATATTTT	CAISDGQRGNTIYF	TRBV10-3	.	.	TRBJ1-3
TGTGCCAGCACCCTGAAACAGGGGGCTGCGTACAATGAGCAGTTCTTC	CASTLKQGAAYNEQFF	TRBV11-2	.	TRBD1	TRBJ2-1
TGTGCCAGCAGCTTATTCGGGTTGCACACTGAAGCTTTCTTT	CASSLFGLHTEAFF	TRBV7-4	once	.	TRBJ1-1
TGTGCCAGTAGCTTCCGCCGGGGGAGGGGAAACACCGGGGAGCTGTTTTTT	CASSFRRGRGNTGELFF	TRBV19	.	TRBD2	TRBJ2-2
TGTGCCAGCAGCCGTCTAGCGGAGGGATGGGAGACCCAGTACTTC	CASSRLAEGWETQYF	TRBV3-1/TRBV3-2	.	TRBD2	TRBJ2-5
TGCGCCAGCAGCCTAACAGGGACCCAGTACTTC	CASSLTGTQYF	TRBV5-1	.	.	TRBJ2-5
TGTGCCTGGAGTAAAGGGGTTTACACCTTC	CAWSKGVYTF	TRBV30	.	.	TRBJ1-2
TGTGCTAGTGGTTTGGTACGGGGGACTGAAGCTTTCTTT	CASGLVRGTEAFF	TRBV12-5	.	.	TRBJ1-1
TGTGCCAGCAGCCAGTACGGGGGTAGCGGGAGGGCCGCTAGCACAGATACGCAGTATTTT	CASSQYGGSGRAASTDTQYF	TRBV7-6	.	TRBD2	TRBJ2-3
TGTGCCAGCAGCTTAAGAGGGCAGACGAACACTGAAGCTTTCTTT	CASSLRGQTNTEAFF	TRBV7-3	.	.	TRBJ1-1
TGTGCCAGTAGTATAGGGGGACAGGGAAAAACTGAAGCTTTCTTT	CASSIGGQGKTEAFF	TRBV19	.	TRBD1	TRBJ1-1
TGTGCCACCGGGACTAGCGGGGGTTCTTACTACGAGCAGTACTTC	CATGTSGGSYYEQYF	TRBV19	.	TRBD2	TRBJ2-7
TGTGCCAGCAGCCCCCAGGGACTAGCGGGGGAGACCCAGTACTTC	CASSPQGLAGETQYF	TRBV11-3	.	TRBD2	TRBJ2-5
TGTGCCAGCAGCCAAGATGGGGGGGGGCCAGAGACCCAGTACTTC	CASSQDGGGPETQYF	TRBV4-2	few	.	TRBJ2-5
TGTGCCAGCAGCCAAGAACCGGGACAGGGGTGGTATGGCTACACCTTC	CASSQEPGQGWYGYTF	TRBV3-1/TRBV3-2	.	TRBD1	TRBJ1-2
TGTGCCAGCAGCCTCATTAGCGGGAGTGGTAGTGATACGCAGTATTTT	CASSLISGSGSDTQYF	TRBV7-9	.	TRBD2	TRBJ2-3
TGCGCCAGCAGCAATCCGGGACAGGGGGCCTACGAGCAGTACTTC	CASSNPGQGAYEQYF	TRBV4-1	.	TRBD1	TRBJ2-7
TGCGCCAGCAGCCAGGGGATTCGGTCCCTGGGTCAGCCCCAGCATTTT	CASSQGIRSLGQPQHF	TRBV10-2	.	.	TRBJ1-5
TGTGCCAGCAGTGGGTTGAGGGATGGTGGTGGCTACACCTTC	CASSGLRDGGGYTF	TRBV2	once	.	TRBJ1-2
TGTGCCAGCAGTTTAGCCCCCCCGGGGGGGGATGGCTACACCTTC	CASSLAPPGGDGYTF	TRBV27	.	.	TRBJ1-2
TGTGCCAGCAGGTCGAACTACGTGTACTACGAGCAGTACTTC	CASRSNYVYYEQYF	TRBV28	.	.	TRBJ2-7
TGTGCCAGCAGCTTAGGTGCAGCAAACACTGAAGCTTTCTTT	CASSLGAANTEAFF	TRBV7-9	.	.	TRBJ1-1
TGTGCCAGCAGCTCGTACAGGACGATGAACACTGAAGCTTTCTTT	CASSSYRTMNTEAFF	TRBV11-2	.	.	TRBJ1-1
TGTGCCAGCAGTTTATCGGGGGGAGGAGGGTCCGTCGAGCAGTACTTC	CASSLSGGGGSVEQYF	TRBV27	.	.	TRBJ2-7
TGTGCCAGCAGCCAACGCGGGACATACCAAGAGACCCAGTACTTC	CASSQRGTYQETQYF	TRBV3-1/TRBV3-2	.	.	TRBJ2-5
TGTGCCAGCAGCTCCTCTAGGGAAGAGACCCAGTACTTC	CASSSSREETQYF	TRBV7-2	.	.	TRBJ2-5
TGTGCCAGCAGCGGTAGTGGTAGCGGGAGTTCGGATGAGCAGTTCTTC	CASSGSGSGSSDEQFF	TRBV11-3	once	TRBD2	TRBJ2-1